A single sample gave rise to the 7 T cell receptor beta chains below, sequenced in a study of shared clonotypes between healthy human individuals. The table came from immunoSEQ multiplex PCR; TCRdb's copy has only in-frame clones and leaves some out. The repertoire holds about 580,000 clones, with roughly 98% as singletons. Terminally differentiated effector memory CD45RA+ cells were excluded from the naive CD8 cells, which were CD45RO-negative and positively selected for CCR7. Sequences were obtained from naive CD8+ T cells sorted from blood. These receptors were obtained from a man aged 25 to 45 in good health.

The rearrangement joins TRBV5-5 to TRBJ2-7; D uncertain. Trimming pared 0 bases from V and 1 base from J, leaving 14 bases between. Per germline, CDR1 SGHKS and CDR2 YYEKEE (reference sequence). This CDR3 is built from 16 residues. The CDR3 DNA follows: TGTGCCAGCAGCTTGGCCTTATCACCCCCGTCCTACGAGCAGTACTTC. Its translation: CASSLALSPPSYEQYF.

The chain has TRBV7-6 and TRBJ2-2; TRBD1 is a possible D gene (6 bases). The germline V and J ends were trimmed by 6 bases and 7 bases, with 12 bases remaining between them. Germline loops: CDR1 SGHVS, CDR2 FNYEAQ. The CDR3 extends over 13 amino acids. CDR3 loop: CASRNRENGELFF. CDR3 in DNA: TGTGCCAGCAGAAACAGGGAAAACGGGGAGCTGTTTTTT.

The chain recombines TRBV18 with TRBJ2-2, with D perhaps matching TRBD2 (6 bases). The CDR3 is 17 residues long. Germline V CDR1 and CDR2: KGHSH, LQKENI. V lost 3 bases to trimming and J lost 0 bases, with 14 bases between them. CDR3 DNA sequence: TGTGCCAGCTCACCGTCTTCCGGGGGAACGAACACCGGGGAGCTGTTTTTT. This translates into CASSPSSGGTNTGELFF.

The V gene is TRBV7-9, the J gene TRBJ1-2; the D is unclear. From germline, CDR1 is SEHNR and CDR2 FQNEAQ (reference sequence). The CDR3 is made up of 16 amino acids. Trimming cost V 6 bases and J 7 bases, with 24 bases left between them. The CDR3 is CASRPELKPRYGGYTF. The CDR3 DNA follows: TGTGCCAGCAGACCAGAGTTGAAGCCCCGCTATGGTGGCTACACCTTC.

The CDR3 DNA is TGTGCCAGTAGTATAGACGGTACGATTGAAGCTTTCTTT. It specifies CASSIDGTIEAFF. The rearrangement joins TRBV19 to TRBJ1-1; D ambiguous. The CDR3 runs 13 residues. CDR1 LNHDA and CDR2 SQIVND come from the germline V gene (reference sequence). V lost 0 bases and J 7 bases, leaving 9 bases between the germline ends.

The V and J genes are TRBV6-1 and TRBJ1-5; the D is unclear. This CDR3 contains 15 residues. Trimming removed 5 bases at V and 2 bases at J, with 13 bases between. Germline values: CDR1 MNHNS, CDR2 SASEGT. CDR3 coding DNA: TGTGCCAGCAGTCCACTGAGCGCGGGCAATCAGCCCCAGCATTTT. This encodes CASSPLSAGNQPQHF.

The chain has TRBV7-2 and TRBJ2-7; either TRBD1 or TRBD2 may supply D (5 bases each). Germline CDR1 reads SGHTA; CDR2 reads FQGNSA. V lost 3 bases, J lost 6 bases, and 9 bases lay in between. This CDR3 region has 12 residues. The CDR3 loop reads CASSLGPPEQYF. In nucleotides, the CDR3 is TGTGCCAGCAGCTTGGGACCTCCCGAGCAGTACTTC.